A single sample is the source of the 27 T cell receptor beta chains below, sequenced in a study of cytomegalovirus exposure and HLA in healthy donors. PCR amplification relied on 60 Vbeta primers (plus 13 Jbeta primers). Measured with immunoSEQ multiplex PCR; TCRdb has only the in-frame clones, and not every one. The top ten hold 1.2% of the sample, which has around 200,000 clones, roughly 88% seen once. The sequenced sample consisted of PBMCs. The source of these receptors is a girl aged 2-9 years in good health and CMV-seropositive.

The chain uses TRBV30 and TRBJ1-2; D is undetermined. Per germline, CDR1 GTSNPN and CDR2 SVGIG (reference sequence). The CDR3 consists of 14 residues. V lost 0 bases and J 9 bases, leaving 17 bases between the germline ends. CDR3 sequence (DNA): TGTGCCTGGAGTGTACGGCCAGATAGGAGACGCTACACCTTC. This translates into CAWSVRPDRRRYTF.

V and J are TRBV4-1 and TRBJ1-1; D gene ambiguous. This CDR3 has 15 amino acids. V lost 4 bases and J 0 bases, leaving 12 bases between the germline ends. Looked up from germline, CDR1 is MGHRA and CDR2 is YSYEKL. CDR3 residues: CASSRVGVLNTEAFF. As DNA, the CDR3 is TGCGCCAGCAGCCGGGTCGGGGTACTGAACACTGAAGCTTTCTTT.

CDR3 nucleotide sequence: TGTGCCACAAGCGGGAGGGCGGGTGGCGAGCAGTACTTC. Translated, it gives CATSGRAGGEQYF. The V call is TRBV6-1, the J call TRBJ2-7; 10 bases map to TRBD2. CDR1 and CDR2 from the germline V gene are MNHNS and SASEGT. The V gene end was trimmed by 10 bases and the J gene end by 6 bases; junction bases not matched to a gene: 9. CDR3 length equals 13 residues.

This chain connects TRBV4-2 to TRBJ1-1, with D possibly matching TRBD1 (6 bases). Germline assignment: CDR1 LGHNA and CDR2 YNFKEQ. The length of the CDR3 is 13 residues. V dropped 3 bases and J dropped 4 bases, with 9 bases sitting between them. This CDR3 reads CASSQRGGTEAFF. The CDR3 DNA reads TGTGCCAGCAGCCAGAGGGGGGGCACTGAAGCTTTCTTT.

This clone was detected a few times. The rearrangement links TRBV6-1 to TRBJ1-5, with TRBD1 matching 7 bases. After removal of 2 bases from V and 2 bases from J, the junction contained 6 bases not matched to a gene. The CDR3 runs to 16 residues. Germline CDR1 is MNHNS and CDR2 is SASEGT. In nucleotides, the CDR3 is TGTGCCAGCAGTGAAACAAGGGGGCAGGGCAATCAGCCCCAGCATTTT. This codes for CASSETRGQGNQPQHF.

This clone appeared once. V and J are TRBV27 and TRBJ2-5; 7 nucleotides agree with TRBD2. The DNA end is a closer match to TRBJ2-7, so the J assignment may be wrong. The CDR3 is made up of 16 amino acids. CDR1 is MNHEY and CDR2 is SMNVEV in the germline V gene (reference sequence). The DNA of the CDR3 is TGTGCCAGCAGTCCCCTTGCGGCTAGCGGAATCTACGAGCAGTACTTC. Its translation is CASSPLAASGIYEQYF.

The chain joins TRBV25-1 to TRBJ2-7; D gene uncertain. Trimming pared 10 bases from V and 2 bases from J, leaving 9 bases between. Germline V gene sequence: CDR1 MGHDK, CDR2 SYGVNS. CDR3 length equals 11 residues. CDR3 region: CATLVAYEQYF. CDR3 in DNA: TGTGCCACCCTCGTTGCCTACGAGCAGTACTTC.

This clone was detected only a few times. In DNA, the CDR3 is TGTGCCAGCAGTTTCCGGGACACCTATGAAGCTTTCTTT. This sequence encodes CASSFRDTYEAFF. This chain joins TRBV27 and TRBJ1-1; D may be TRBD1 (6 bases). V lost 3 bases and J lost 7, with 12 bases in between. The CDR3 length is 13 residues. CDR1 and CDR2 from the germline V gene are MNHEY and SMNVEV (reference sequence).

The chain carries TRBV30 and TRBJ2-2; 11 positions agree with TRBD2. Germline CDR1 reads GTSNPN; CDR2 reads SVGIG (reference sequence). This CDR3 has 18 residues. V lost 3 bases to trimming and J lost 1 base; unmatched junction nucleotides: 10. The CDR3 DNA sequence: TGTGCCTGGAGCCTGCTGATTACTAGCGGGAGGAACACCGGGGAGCTGTTTTTT. This translates into CAWSLLITSGRNTGELFF.

The chain links TRBV5-1 to TRBJ1-5; D is ambiguous. Germline V gives CDR1 SGHRS, CDR2 YFSETQ. Between the trimmed V and J ends, which lost 2 bases and 2 bases, there was a span of 11 bases. CDR3 length: 15 residues. CDR3 amino acids: CASSFEGGGNQPQHF. Here the CDR3 DNA reads TGCGCCAGCAGCTTTGAGGGTGGCGGCAATCAGCCCCAGCATTTT.

This rearrangement joins TRBV11-3 to TRBJ2-3; TRBD2 agrees at 7 bases. The ends lost 3 bases at V and 0 bases at J; junction bases unmatched: 9. Germline lookup yields CDR1 SGHNT and CDR2 YENEEA. The CDR3 is 17 residues long. The CDR3 DNA is TGTGCCAGCAGCTTCCGGACGGGAGGTTCTAGCACAGATACGCAGTATTTT. Its translation is CASSFRTGGSSTDTQYF.

In DNA form, the CDR3 reads TGTGCCAGCAGCTTGGCGCCGGACAGGGTCACTGAAGCTTTCTTT. Translating gives CASSLAPDRVTEAFF. The V and J genes are TRBV5-4 and TRBJ1-1; 8 bases fit TRBD1. The V and J ends lost 0 bases and 4 bases, in that order; junction bases with no gene match: 5. This CDR3 spans 15 amino acids. The germline V gene encodes CDR1 SGHNT and CDR2 YYREEE (reference sequence).

The chain is built from TRBV28 and TRBJ2-1; 8 nucleotides line up with TRBD2. Trimming at V came to 7 bases and at J to 6 bases, leaving 11 bases not matched to a gene. This CDR3 comprises 15 residues. Germline V gene lookup returns CDR1 MDHEN and CDR2 SYDVKM. In nucleotides, the CDR3 is TGTGCCAGCACCTCTGAGTTAGCGGGAATCAATGAGCAGTTCTTC. Its protein is CASTSELAGINEQFF.

The CDR3 loop reads CASSQDVGLLSYNEQFF. CDR3 bases: TGCGCCAGCAGCCAAGACGTGGGACTCCTCTCCTACAATGAGCAGTTCTTC. The rearrangement uses TRBV4-1 and TRBJ2-1; possible D gene TRBD2, 6 bases. Trimming cost V 0 bases and J 0 bases, with 12 bases left between them. Germline V gene lookup returns CDR1 MGHRA and CDR2 YSYEKL. The CDR3 is made up of 17 amino acids.

The chain employs TRBV21-1 and TRBJ1-2; the table calls TRBD1, which could not be checked here. TRBV21-1 is designated a pseudogene. The CDR3 loop spans 15 amino acids. CDR3 region: CASSKDRQGSYGYTF. DNA for the CDR3: TGTGCCAGCAGCAAAGACCGACAGGGGAGCTATGGCTACACCTTC.

In its sample, this clone was seen a few times. The chain uses TRBV5-1 and TRBJ1-1, with 7 bases that match TRBD1. Per germline, CDR1 SGHRS and CDR2 YFSETQ. This CDR3 is built from 14 residues. Trimming at V came to 7 bases and at J to 1 base, leaving 7 bases not matched to a gene. The CDR3 region has the DNA TGCGCCAGCGGTGACAGGGTGGGGAACACTGAAGCTTTCTTT. Translation: CASGDRVGNTEAFF.

This chain links TRBV19 with TRBJ1-5; D is perhaps TRBD1 (5 bases). Germline V CDR1 and CDR2: LNHDA, SQIVND (reference sequence). The CDR3 extends over 18 amino acids. Trimming stripped 5 bases from V and 0 bases from J, with 20 bases between. The CDR3: CASSDGGRDLGSNQPQHF. CDR3 bases: TGTGCCAGTAGTGACGGGGGAAGAGATTTAGGTAGCAATCAGCCCCAGCATTTT.

This clone appeared a few times. This chain uses TRBV30 with TRBJ1-5; 7 bases fit TRBD1. Trimming at V came to 1 base and at J to 6 bases, leaving 6 bases not matched to a gene. Germline V gene sequence: CDR1 GTSNPN, CDR2 SVGIG (reference sequence). The CDR3 is made up of 14 amino acids. The CDR3 spells CAWSGQGSAQPQHF. In DNA, the CDR3 is TGTGCCTGGAGTGGACAGGGATCGGCTCAGCCCCAGCATTTT.

The J gene is TRBJ1-1, the V gene TRBV25-1; 7 bases fit TRBD1. CDR3 length equals 13 residues. Germline trimming cut 6 bases from V and 5 bases from J; bases unmatched to any gene: 6. The germline V gene encodes CDR1 MGHDK and CDR2 SYGVNS. CDR3: CASRQGHSTEAFF. CDR3 in DNA: TGTGCCAGCAGACAGGGGCACAGTACTGAAGCTTTCTTT. The full variable domain, completed using reference TRBV25-1 and TRBJ1-1, is EADIYQTPRYLVIGTGKKITLECSQTMGHDKMYWYQQDPGMELHLIHYSYGVNSTEKGDLSSESTVSRIRTEHFPLTLESARPSHTSQYLCASRQGHSTEAFFGQGTRLTVV.

V and J are TRBV5-1 and TRBJ1-2, with 7 bases aligning to TRBD1. V shed 4 bases, J shed 4 bases, and the junction held 10 bases outside the gene matches. The CDR3 spans 15 residues. Germline assignment: CDR1 SGHRS and CDR2 YFSETQ. The CDR3: CASSGGSGGSYGYTF. The DNA for the CDR3 is TGCGCCAGCAGCGGGGGGTCAGGGGGTAGCTATGGCTACACCTTC. Using reference TRBV5-1 and TRBJ1-2 for the parts outside the CDR3, the full variable domain is KAGVTQTPRYLIKTRGQQVTLSCSPISGHRSVSWYQQTPGQGLQFLFEYFSETQRNKGNFPGRFSGRQFSNSRSEMNVSTLELGDSALYLCASSGGSGGSYGYTFGSGTRLTVV.

The rearrangement links TRBV7-8 to TRBJ1-1; no clear D gene. Germline V gives CDR1 SGHVS, CDR2 FQNEAQ. The CDR3 is made up of 16 amino acids. V was pared by 5 bases and J by 0 bases, with 16 bases between. CDR3 DNA: TGTGCCAGCAGCCCCCTGCCGGAGACTCTGAACACTGAAGCTTTCTTT. It yields the protein CASSPLPETLNTEAFF.

This clone has just one count. The chain carries TRBV5-5 and TRBJ1-5; possible D gene TRBD1, 6 bases. This CDR3 comprises 16 residues. V lost 0 bases, J lost 0 bases, and 10 bases lay in between. Germline lookup yields CDR1 SGHKS and CDR2 YYEKEE (reference sequence). For the CDR3, the DNA is TGTGCCAGCAGCTTGGGGGCAGGGGATAGCAATCAGCCCCAGCATTTT. Protein product: CASSLGAGDSNQPQHF.

This clone was detected only once. The rearrangement uses TRBV18 and TRBJ2-1, with 9 bases identical to TRBD1. CDR1 is KGHSH and CDR2 is LQKENI in the germline V gene. Trimming took 2 bases from V and 4 from J; bases not matched to a gene: 3. The CDR3 covers 15 residues. CDR3 residues: CASSPGTGSYNEQFF. CDR3 nucleotide sequence: TGTGCCAGCTCACCAGGGACAGGGTCTTACAATGAGCAGTTCTTC. Combining the CDR3 with reference TRBV18 and TRBJ2-1 gives the whole variable domain NAGVMQNPRHLVRRRGQEARLRCSPMKGHSHVYWYRQLPEEGLKFMVYLQKENIIDESGMPKERFSAEFPKEGPSILRIQQVVRGDSAAYFCASSPGTGSYNEQFFGPGTRLTVL.

In this sample, this clone turned up once. The chain is built from TRBV6-5 and TRBJ2-7; TRBD1 matches at 8 bases. The V gene end was trimmed by 4 bases and the J gene end by 3 bases; junction bases not matched to a gene: 8. The CDR3 is made up of 15 amino acids. CDR1 MNHEY and CDR2 SVGAGI come from the germline V gene. The CDR3 sequence is CASSSIWDRRYEQYF. CDR3 nucleotides: TGTGCCAGCAGTTCCATTTGGGACAGGCGCTACGAGCAGTACTTC.

A single count supports this clone. The chain couples TRBV6-1 to TRBJ1-6, with TRBD1 matching 8 bases. Germline CDR1 and CDR2: MNHNS and SASEGT. Trimming removed 6 bases from V and 9 bases from J; junction bases left unmatched: 7. There are 14 residues in the CDR3. CDR3 in DNA: TGTGCCAGCAGGGGGACAGGTGGGATTTCACCCCTCCACTTT. Residues: CASRGTGGISPLHF.

The rearrangement uses TRBV6-5 and TRBJ1-4, with D possibly matching TRBD1 (5 bases). Between the trimmed V and J ends, which lost 0 bases and 10 bases, there was a span of 12 bases. From germline, CDR1 is MNHEY and CDR2 SVGAGI. The CDR3 runs 14 residues. The CDR3 here is CASSYSSPGGKLFF. The CDR3, as DNA: TGTGCCAGCAGTTACTCGAGCCCCGGGGGAAAACTGTTTTTT.

The rearrangement joins TRBV7-9 to TRBJ2-5, with 7 positions matching TRBD1. With 6 bases clipped from V and 2 bases from J, the junction kept 6 bases outside the gene matches. The CDR3 runs to 14 residues. Germline loops: CDR1 SEHNR, CDR2 FQNEAQ (reference sequence). The CDR3 protein is CASRPGTEQETQYF. CDR3 bases: TGTGCCAGCAGACCGGGGACAGAGCAAGAGACCCAGTACTTC.